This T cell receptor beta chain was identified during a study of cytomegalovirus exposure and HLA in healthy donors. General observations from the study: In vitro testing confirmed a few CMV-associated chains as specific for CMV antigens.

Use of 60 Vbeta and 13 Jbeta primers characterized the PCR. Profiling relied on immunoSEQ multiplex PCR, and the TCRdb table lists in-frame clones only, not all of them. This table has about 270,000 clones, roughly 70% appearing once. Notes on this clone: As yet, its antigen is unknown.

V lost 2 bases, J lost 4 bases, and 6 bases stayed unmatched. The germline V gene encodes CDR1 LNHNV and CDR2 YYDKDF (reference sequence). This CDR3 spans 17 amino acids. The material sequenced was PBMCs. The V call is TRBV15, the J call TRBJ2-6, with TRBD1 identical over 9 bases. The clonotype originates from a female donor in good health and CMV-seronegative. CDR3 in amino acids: CATSRPWTGAGANVLTF. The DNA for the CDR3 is TGTGCCACCAGCAGACCCTGGACAGGGGCCGGGGCCAACGTCCTGACTTTC. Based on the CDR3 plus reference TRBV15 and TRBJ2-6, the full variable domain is DAMVIQNPRYQVTQFGKPVTLSCSQTLNHNVMYWYQQKSSQAPKLLFHYYDKDFNNEADTPDNFQSRRPNTSFCFLDIRSPGLGDTAMYLCATSRPWTGAGANVLTFGAGSRLTVL.